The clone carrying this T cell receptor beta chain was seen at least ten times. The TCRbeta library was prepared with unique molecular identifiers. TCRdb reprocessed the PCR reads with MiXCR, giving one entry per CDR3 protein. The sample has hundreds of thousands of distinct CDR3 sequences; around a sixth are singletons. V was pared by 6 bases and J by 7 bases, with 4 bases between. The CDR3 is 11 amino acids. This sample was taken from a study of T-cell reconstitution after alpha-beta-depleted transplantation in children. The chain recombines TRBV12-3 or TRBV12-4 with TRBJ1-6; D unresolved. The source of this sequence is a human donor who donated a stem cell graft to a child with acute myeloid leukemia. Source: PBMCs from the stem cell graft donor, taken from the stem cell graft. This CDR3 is CASSFNSPLHF. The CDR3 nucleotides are TGTGCCAGCAGCTTCAATTCACCCCTCCACTTT.